This is a list of T cell receptor beta chains from one sample in a study of PD-1 blockade in classical Hodgkin lymphoma. The method was immunoSEQ multiplex PCR; TCRdb's version includes in-frame clones alone and lacks a portion of them. The repertoire holds about 4,200 clones, with 66% as singletons. The material sequenced was peripheral blood mononuclear cells (PBMCs), taken before the second cycle of nivolumab. These receptors were obtained from a human donor with classical Hodgkin lymphoma. The CDR3 runs from the conserved cysteine through the conserved F or W. The D gene is left open where the match is weak. The size of a clone is reported for some rows only, either as once, few or many, or as a class for expanded clones.

j_gene	abundance	v_gene	d_gene	CDR3nt	CDR3aa
TRBJ1-5	once	TRBV19	TRBD1	TGTGCCAGTAGGCCAGAACAGGGGGCTGGGCCCCAGCATTTT	CASRPEQGAGPQHF
TRBJ2-3	-	TRBV27	-	TGTGCCAGCAGTCCTAGCCAGGGGTCCTCTAGCACAGATACGCAGTATTTT	CASSPSQGSSSTDTQYF
TRBJ2-1	-	TRBV15	-	TGTGCCACCAGCAGACCCGGGACTTCCAATGAGCAGTTCTTC	CATSRPGTSNEQFF
TRBJ2-2	few	TRBV2	-	TGTGCCAGCATTAGGGTTAAAGACACCGGGGAGCTGTTTTTT	CASIRVKDTGELFF
TRBJ2-7	-	TRBV9	TRBD1	TGTGCCAGCAGCGTAGATACCGGGACAGGATACGAGCAGTACTTC	CASSVDTGTGYEQYF
TRBJ1-5	once	TRBV28	TRBD1	TGTGCCAGCAGTTTACTCCGACAGGGCAAGAGTCAGCCCCAGCATTTT	CASSLLRQGKSQPQHF
TRBJ1-4	-	TRBV19	-	TGTGCCAGTAGTAATGGACATCCCAGCGAAAAACTGTTTTTT	CASSNGHPSEKLFF
TRBJ2-7	-	TRBV27	TRBD2	TGTGCCAGCAGTTCCGTGAGAGGGACTAGCGGACGGCGGGCCTTTAGGCAGTACTTC	CASSSVRGTSGRRAFRQYF
TRBJ1-2	-	TRBV28	-	TGTGCCAGCAGTTCATTCAACTTGGGCCGGAGAGGCTACACCTTC	CASSSFNLGRRGYTF
TRBJ1-2	-	TRBV4-2	-	TGTGCCAGCAGCCAAGTGGTCGTAGAGGGAGGCTACACCTTC	CASSQVVVEGGYTF
TRBJ1-2	-	TRBV30	-	TGTGCCTGGACCTTCCGTCTACAGGGCGCCTACACCTTC	CAWTFRLQGAYTF
TRBJ1-1	few	TRBV30	-	TGTGCCTGGAGTCCGGGACAGAACACTGAAGCTTTCTTT	CAWSPGQNTEAFF
TRBJ2-1	few	TRBV28	-	TGTGCCAGCAGTTCTACCGCCTTGGGCTCCTACAATGAGCAGTTCTTC	CASSSTALGSYNEQFF
TRBJ2-5	-	TRBV11-2	-	TGTGCCAGCAGCTTCAAGGGTGGTGAGACCCAGTACTTC	CASSFKGGETQYF
TRBJ1-2	few	TRBV29-1	-	TGCAGCGTTGACACAGGTACCTATGGCTACACCTTC	CSVDTGTYGYTF
TRBJ1-1	few	TRBV28	-	TGTGCCAGCACGTCGGACTTGAACACTGAAGCTTTCTTT	CASTSDLNTEAFF
TRBJ2-3	medium-sized	TRBV5-1	-	TGCGCCAGCAGCTTTCAGCAAACTAGCACAGATACGCAGTATTTT	CASSFQQTSTDTQYF
TRBJ2-7	few	TRBV5-1	-	TGCGCCAGCAGCGAGGGCATTGAGGGATACTACGAGCAGTACTTC	CASSEGIEGYYEQYF
TRBJ1-4	-	TRBV5-4	TRBD1	TGTGCCAGCAGCTTGGAACTCGGCAGGGGGCGGAGTGAAAAACTGTTTTTT	CASSLELGRGRSEKLFF
TRBJ2-5	-	TRBV19	-	TGTGCCAGTAGTACCCGGGGTGTGGAGACCCAGTACTTC	CASSTRGVETQYF
TRBJ2-7	-	TRBV6-5	TRBD1	TGTGCCAGCAGTGTCGGGACAGCCGGAGGAGAGCAGTACTTC	CASSVGTAGGEQYF
TRBJ2-2	-	TRBV19	-	TGTGCCAGTAGTATGTTGGGTTTGGGCAGGGACACCGGGGAGCTGTTTTTT	CASSMLGLGRDTGELFF
TRBJ1-3	-	TRBV18	-	TGTGCCAGCTCGCCATCCAGGAGCTCGTCTGGAAACACCATATATTTT	CASSPSRSSSGNTIYF
TRBJ2-5	medium-sized	TRBV18	TRBD1	TGTGCCAGCTCTCGAGACAGGGAAGAGACCCAGTACTTC	CASSRDREETQYF
TRBJ2-5	few	TRBV10-3	-	TGTGCCATCAGTTCTAGCGCAACCGATCACAAGACCCAGTACTTC	CAISSSATDHKTQYF
TRBJ1-3	-	TRBV4-1	-	TGCGCCAGCAGCCAAGGGGGGGGTGCTGGAAACACCATATATTTT	CASSQGGGAGNTIYF
TRBJ2-4	-	TRBV25-1	TRBD2	TGTGCCAGCAGCCCAGGACTAGCGATTAACATTCAGTACTTC	CASSPGLAINIQYF
TRBJ2-7	once	TRBV27	-	TGTGCCAGCAGTTTAGACGGGGGGGACAGGCGTCAGGTAGAGCAGTACTTC	CASSLDGGDRRQVEQYF
TRBJ1-4	-	TRBV10-1	TRBD1	TGCGCCAGCAGTCCAGGGGGCCGGAATGAAAAACTGTTTTTT	CASSPGGRNEKLFF
TRBJ1-1	large	TRBV16	-	TGTGCCAGCAGCCACCGGGGGAAGACTGAAGCTTTCTTT	CASSHRGKTEAFF
TRBJ2-4	few	TRBV18	TRBD1	TGTGCCAGCTCACCACTCGCCGGGACAGGGGGCAACATTCAGTACTTC	CASSPLAGTGGNIQYF
TRBJ2-1	-	TRBV5-1	TRBD2	TGCGCCAGCAGCTTGGCCGGGGGGAATGAGCAGTTCTTC	CASSLAGGNEQFF
TRBJ1-2	few	TRBV27	-	TGTGCCAGCAGATGGGGGCCAGGGTATGGCTACACCTTC	CASRWGPGYGYTF
TRBJ2-2	once	TRBV6-5	-	TGTGCCAGCAGTTATAATTTTGACCGCGGGGAGCTGTTTTTT	CASSYNFDRGELFF
TRBJ2-1	-	TRBV7-2	-	TGTGCCAGCAGCCCCCGGGGAGGGGGGAGTTTCTACAATGAGCAGTTCTTC	CASSPRGGGSFYNEQFF
TRBJ2-3	-	TRBV30	-	TGTGCCTGGAGTGTCTCGGGTCCCACAGATACGCAGTATTTT	CAWSVSGPTDTQYF
TRBJ1-5	-	TRBV7-2	TRBD1	TGTGCCAGCAGCTTCGACAGGGCGGGCAATCAGCCCCAGCATTTT	CASSFDRAGNQPQHF
TRBJ2-1	few	TRBV4-2	TRBD2	TGTGCCAGCAGCCAAGGCGATAGCGGGAGTTCTCATGAGCAGTTCTTC	CASSQGDSGSSHEQFF
TRBJ2-7	large	TRBV28	-	TGTGCCAGCAGTTTTCTCTCCGGGGACGAGCAGTACTTC	CASSFLSGDEQYF
TRBJ2-1	-	TRBV28	-	TGTGCCAGCAGGTCCCTAACAGAGCAGTTCTTC	CASRSLTEQFF
TRBJ2-1	-	TRBV7-7	-	TGTGCTAGCAGCTCCACAGGAGCGCGACCTTACAATGAGCAGTTCTTC	CASSSTGARPYNEQFF
TRBJ1-1	-	TRBV5-1	-	TGCGCCAGCAGCTTGAGGGTGAACACTGAAGCTTTCTTT	CASSLRVNTEAFF
TRBJ2-5	-	TRBV7-3	-	TGTGCCAGCAGCTTAATGGGAGGTAGGGGAGAAGAGACCCAGTACTTC	CASSLMGGRGEETQYF
TRBJ1-2	few	TRBV7-2	-	TGTGCCAGCAGCCTCATACAGGAGGATGGCTACACCTTC	CASSLIQEDGYTF
TRBJ2-7	-	TRBV30	-	TGTGCCTGGAGTGGACTTGGGGCAGGGTGGTCCTACGAGCAGTACTTC	CAWSGLGAGWSYEQYF
TRBJ1-5	few	TRBV18	TRBD1	TGTGCCAGCTCACCAGAACAGGGGGAGGTTCAGCCCCAGCATTTT	CASSPEQGEVQPQHF
TRBJ2-7	-	TRBV30	-	TGTGCCTGGAGTGCCCGTTACGAGCAGTACTTC	CAWSARYEQYF
TRBJ2-3	few	TRBV7-7	-	TGTGCTAGCAGCCCACTTGGCCCAGATACGCAGTATTTT	CASSPLGPDTQYF
TRBJ1-1	few	TRBV7-2	-	TGTGCCAGCAGAGAAAAATATGAAGCTTTCTTT	CASREKYEAFF
TRBJ1-1	-	TRBV5-4	-	TGTGCCAGCAGCTTGGAAGATAGGGCTCCGAACACTGAAGCTTTCTTT	CASSLEDRAPNTEAFF
TRBJ2-3	-	TRBV27	-	TGTGCCAGCAGACGGACCGGGACTCGAACCACAGATACGCAGTATTTT	CASRRTGTRTTDTQYF
TRBJ2-7	once	TRBV5-8	TRBD2	TGTGCCAGCAGCCTTAGACTAGCGGGAGGTTACGAGCAGTACTTC	CASSLRLAGGYEQYF